Listed below are T cell receptor beta chains from one sample, sequenced in a study of blood T cell repertoires in COVID-19. This table comes from immunoSEQ multiplex PCR, and its TCRdb copy is limited to in-frame clones, with some not included. Here the sample spans 50,000 to 75,000 clones, roughly three quarters being singletons. Sequencing input: peripheral blood. The source of these receptors is a man in his 60s with COVID-19, enrolled during active disease. Each CDR3 is given with its conserved first and last residue. The D gene is left open where the match is weak. Rows give clone size only sometimes, using once, few, many, or a class for an expanded clone.

>TRBV10-3|few|TRBJ2-6|TRBD2
CATGEGRNWDWANVLTF
TGTGCCACGGGGGAGGGGAGAAACTGGGACTGGGCCAACGTCCTGACTTTC
>TRBV11-2|-|TRBJ1-4|TRBD1
CASSPDRGDEKLFF
TGTGCCAGCAGCCCGGACAGGGGTGATGAAAAACTGTTTTTT
>TRBV7-9|-|TRBJ2-2|-
CASSLVTGSNTGELFF
TGTGCCAGCAGCTTAGTCACAGGGTCGAACACCGGGGAGCTGTTTTTT
>TRBV19|-|TRBJ1-5|-
CASLRGGMGSNQPQHF
TGTGCCAGTCTAAGGGGGGGGATGGGTAGCAATCAGCCCCAGCATTTT
>TRBV14|-|TRBJ1-1|TRBD1
CASSQQGVTEAFF
TGTGCCAGCAGCCAACAGGGGGTCACTGAAGCTTTCTTT
>TRBV29-1|once|TRBJ1-2|-
CSVIWTAEGGYTF
TGCAGCGTTATCTGGACAGCCGAGGGTGGCTACACCTTC
>TRBV27|-|TRBJ2-1|TRBD1
CASSLGTGMFF
TGTGCCAGCAGCCTTGGGACAGGAATGTTCTTC
>TRBV10-3|-|TRBJ1-5|TRBD1
CAISDQDRDNQPQHF
TGTGCCATCAGTGACCAGGACAGGGACAATCAGCCCCAGCATTTT
>TRBV18|-|TRBJ1-5|-
CASSPSQGNNQPQHF
TGTGCCAGCTCACCTTCTCAGGGAAACAATCAGCCCCAGCATTTT
>TRBV9|-|TRBJ2-3|TRBD2
CASSLGLDTDTQYF
TGTGCCAGCAGCTTGGGACTAGACACAGATACGCAGTATTTT
>TRBV25-1|-|TRBJ2-7|-
CASSGGYVQYF
TGTGCCAGCAGCGGGGGATACGTGCAGTACTTC
>TRBV19|-|TRBJ1-6|-
CASSMVGAPLHF
TGTGCCAGTAGTATGGTCGGAGCACCCCTCCACTTT
>TRBV19|few|TRBJ2-1|TRBD2
CASSPSTSGSHNEQFF
TGTGCCAGTAGCCCATCGACTAGCGGGTCACACAATGAGCAGTTCTTC
>TRBV28|once|TRBJ2-2|TRBD2
CASTDLAGDHTGELFF
TGTGCCAGCACCGATCTAGCGGGAGATCACACCGGGGAGCTGTTTTTT
>TRBV5-5|-|TRBJ2-5|TRBD2
CASKTGTSGTQYF
TGTGCCAGCAAAACCGGGACTAGCGGGACCCAGTACTTC
>TRBV7-9|-|TRBJ1-4|-
CASSRPAGLLFF
TGTGCCAGCAGCCGACCAGCGGGACTCCTGTTTTTT
>TRBV3-1/TRBV3-2|-|TRBJ2-1|-
CASSPPTRHLRAYNEQFF
TGTGCCAGCAGCCCACCTACTAGACATTTGCGGGCCTACAATGAGCAGTTCTTC
>TRBV4-1|-|TRBJ2-1|TRBD2
CASSQVLASGSDNEQFF
TGCGCCAGCAGCCAAGTTTTGGCTAGCGGGAGCGACAATGAGCAGTTCTTC
>TRBV30|-|TRBJ2-7|-
CAWSLGLSYEQYF
TGTGCCTGGAGCTTGGGGCTCTCCTACGAGCAGTACTTC
>TRBV6-5|few|TRBJ2-2|-
CAIYSEASGELFF
TGTGCCATCTACTCGGAGGCTTCCGGGGAGCTGTTTTTT